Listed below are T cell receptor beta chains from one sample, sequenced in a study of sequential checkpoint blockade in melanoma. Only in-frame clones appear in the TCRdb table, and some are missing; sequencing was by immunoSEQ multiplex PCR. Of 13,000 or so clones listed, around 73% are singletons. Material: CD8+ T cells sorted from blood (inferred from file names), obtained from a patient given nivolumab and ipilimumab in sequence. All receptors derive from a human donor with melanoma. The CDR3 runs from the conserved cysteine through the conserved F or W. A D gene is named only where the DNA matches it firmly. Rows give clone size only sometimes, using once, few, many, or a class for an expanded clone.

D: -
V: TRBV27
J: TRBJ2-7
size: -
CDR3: CASSWSGISYEQYF
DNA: TGTGCCAGCAGTTGGTCGGGGATCTCCTACGAGCAGTACTTC

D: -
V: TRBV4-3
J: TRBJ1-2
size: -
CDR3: CASSPSWTGVEGYTF
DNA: TGCGCCAGCAGCCCTTCGTGGACGGGGGTAGAGGGCTACACCTTC

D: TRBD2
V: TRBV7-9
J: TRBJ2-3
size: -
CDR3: CASSLTSGGTDTQYF
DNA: TGTGCCAGCAGCCTGACTAGCGGGGGAACAGATACGCAGTATTTT

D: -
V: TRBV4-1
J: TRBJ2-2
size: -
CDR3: CASTPFWASNTGELFF
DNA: TGCGCCAGCACCCCTTTTTGGGCCTCAAACACCGGGGAGCTGTTTTTT

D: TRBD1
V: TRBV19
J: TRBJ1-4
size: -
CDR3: CASSYRGSAEKLFF
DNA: TGTGCCAGTAGCTACAGGGGGTCTGCTGAAAAACTGTTTTTT

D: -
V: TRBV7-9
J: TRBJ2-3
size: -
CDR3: CASSSRQAYTQYF
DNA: TGTGCCAGCAGCTCAAGACAGGCCTATACGCAGTATTTT

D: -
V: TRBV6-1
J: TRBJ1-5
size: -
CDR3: CASSEAVDRHQPQHF
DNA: TGTGCCAGCAGTGAAGCGGTGGACAGACACCAGCCCCAGCATTTT

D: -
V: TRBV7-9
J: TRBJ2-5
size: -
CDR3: CASSLPGSLKETQYF
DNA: TGTGCCAGCAGCTTACCAGGCTCTTTAAAAGAGACCCAGTACTTC

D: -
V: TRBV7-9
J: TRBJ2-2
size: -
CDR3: CASSLAGASRAGELFF
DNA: TGTGCCAGCAGCTTAGCTGGGGCAAGCCGGGCCGGGGAGCTGTTTTTT

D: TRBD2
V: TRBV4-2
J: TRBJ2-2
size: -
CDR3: CASTLAANTGELFF
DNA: TGTGCCAGCACACTAGCGGCGAACACCGGGGAGCTGTTTTTT

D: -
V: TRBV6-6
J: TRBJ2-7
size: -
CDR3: CASSYSPTSYEQYF
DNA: TGTGCCAGCAGTTACTCGCCCACCTCCTACGAGCAGTACTTC

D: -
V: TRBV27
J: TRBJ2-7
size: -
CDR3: CASRSGTGGYEQYF
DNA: TGTGCCAGCAGATCCGGAACAGGAGGGTACGAGCAGTACTTC

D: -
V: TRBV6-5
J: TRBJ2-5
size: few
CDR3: CASSYSTRETQYF
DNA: TGTGCCAGCAGTTACTCCACTCGAGAGACCCAGTACTTC

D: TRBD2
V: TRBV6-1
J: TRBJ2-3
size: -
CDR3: CASSETSGGADTQYF
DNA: TGTGCCAGCAGTGAAACTAGCGGGGGGGCAGATACGCAGTATTTT

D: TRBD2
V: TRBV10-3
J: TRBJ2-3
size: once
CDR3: CAISESGGGLRTDTQYF
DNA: TGTGCCATCAGTGAGTCGGGCGGGGGTCTACGCACAGATACGCAGTATTTT

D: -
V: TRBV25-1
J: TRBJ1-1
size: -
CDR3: CASSRGYTEAFF
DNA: TGTGCCAGCAGCAGGGGTTACACTGAAGCTTTCTTT

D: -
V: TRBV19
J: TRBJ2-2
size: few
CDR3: CATPAGDTGELFF
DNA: TGTGCCACCCCGGCAGGCGACACCGGGGAGCTGTTTTTT

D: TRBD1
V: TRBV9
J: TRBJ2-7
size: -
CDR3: CASSVGTGGANEQYF
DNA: TGTGCCAGCAGCGTAGGTACAGGGGGCGCGAACGAGCAGTACTTC

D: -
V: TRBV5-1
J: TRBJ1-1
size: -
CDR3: CASSLRGTGMNTEAFF
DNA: TGCGCCAGCAGCCTCAGGGGCACCGGGATGAACACTGAAGCTTTCTTT

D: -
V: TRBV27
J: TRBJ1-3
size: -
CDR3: CASSSGYSGNTIYF
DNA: TGTGCCAGCAGTTCAGGGTACTCTGGAAACACCATATATTTT

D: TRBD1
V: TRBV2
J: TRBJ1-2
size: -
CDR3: CARTGSNYGYTF
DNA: TGTGCCCGGACAGGGTCCAACTATGGCTACACCTTC

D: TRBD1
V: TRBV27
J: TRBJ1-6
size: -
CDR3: CATTWTGSNSPLHF
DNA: TGTGCCACCACTTGGACAGGGTCTAATTCACCCCTCCACTTT

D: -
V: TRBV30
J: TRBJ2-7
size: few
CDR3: CAWSEGARKYEQYF
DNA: TGTGCCTGGAGTGAGGGAGCGAGGAAATACGAGCAGTACTTC

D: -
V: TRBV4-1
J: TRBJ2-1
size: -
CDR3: CASSQERAEQFF
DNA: TGCGCCAGCAGCCAAGAGAGGGCAGAGCAGTTCTTC

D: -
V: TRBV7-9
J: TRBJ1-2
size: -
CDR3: CASSLAPGAGGYGYTF
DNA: TGTGCCAGCAGCTTAGCCCCAGGTGCGGGAGGCTATGGCTACACCTTC

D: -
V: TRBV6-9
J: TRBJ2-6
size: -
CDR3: CASSCQRQSRANVLTF
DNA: TGTGCCAGCAGTTGCCAACGACAAAGTCGGGCCAACGTCCTGACTTTC

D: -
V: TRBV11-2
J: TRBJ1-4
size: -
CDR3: CASSSGLNEKLFF
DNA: TGTGCCAGCAGCTCCGGACTAAATGAAAAACTGTTTTTT

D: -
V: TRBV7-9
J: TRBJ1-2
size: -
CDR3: CASSFPPRGSTF
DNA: TGTGCCAGCAGCTTTCCCCCGAGGGGGAGCACCTTC

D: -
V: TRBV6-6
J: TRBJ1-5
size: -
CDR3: CASRHRESNQPQHF
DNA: TGTGCCAGCAGGCACAGGGAAAGCAATCAGCCCCAGCATTTT

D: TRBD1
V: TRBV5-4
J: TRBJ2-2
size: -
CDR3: CAGGQGNGELFF
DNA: TGTGCCGGGGGACAGGGGAACGGGGAGCTGTTTTTT

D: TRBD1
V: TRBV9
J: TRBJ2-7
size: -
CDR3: CASSVGGQGVSYEQYF
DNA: TGTGCCAGCAGCGTAGGAGGACAGGGGGTATCGTACGAGCAGTACTTC

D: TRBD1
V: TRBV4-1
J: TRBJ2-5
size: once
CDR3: CASSQERAGGWQETQYF
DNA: TGCGCCAGCAGCCAAGAAAGGGCAGGGGGCTGGCAAGAGACCCAGTACTTC

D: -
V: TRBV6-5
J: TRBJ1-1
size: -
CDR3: CASSYGGRNTEAFF
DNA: TGTGCCAGCAGTTACGGAGGACGAAACACTGAAGCTTTCTTT

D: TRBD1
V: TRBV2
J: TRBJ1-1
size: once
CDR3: CASKGGRTEAFF
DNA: TGTGCCAGCAAAGGGGGCCGAACTGAAGCTTTCTTT

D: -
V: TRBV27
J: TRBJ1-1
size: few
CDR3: CASRWGRGNTEAFF
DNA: TGTGCCAGCCGGTGGGGTAGGGGTAACACTGAAGCTTTCTTT

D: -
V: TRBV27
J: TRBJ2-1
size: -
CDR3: CASADGGNEQFF
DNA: TGTGCCAGCGCCGACGGGGGAAATGAGCAGTTCTTC

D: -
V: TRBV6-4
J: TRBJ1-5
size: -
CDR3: CASSDSPGDNQPQHF
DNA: TGTGCCAGCAGTGACTCGCCGGGGGACAATCAGCCCCAGCATTTT

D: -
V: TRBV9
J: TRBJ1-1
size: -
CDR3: CASSVGGGQDTEAFF
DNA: TGTGCCAGCAGCGTAGGAGGGGGTCAGGACACTGAAGCTTTCTTT

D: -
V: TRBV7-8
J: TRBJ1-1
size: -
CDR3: CASSQPGGRDTEAFF
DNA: TGTGCCAGCAGCCAACCGGGGGGGCGCGACACTGAAGCTTTCTTT

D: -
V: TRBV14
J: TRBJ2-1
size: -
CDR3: CASSQAGAFIYNEQFF
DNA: TGTGCCAGCAGCCAAGCAGGGGCGTTCATTTACAATGAGCAGTTCTTC

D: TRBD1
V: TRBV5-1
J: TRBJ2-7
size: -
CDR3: CASSLRRDRDYEQYF
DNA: TGCGCCAGCAGCTTGCGGCGGGACAGGGACTACGAGCAGTACTTC

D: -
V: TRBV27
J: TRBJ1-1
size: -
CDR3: CASSFSQNTEAFF
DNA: TGTGCCAGCAGTTTTTCACAGAACACTGAAGCTTTCTTT

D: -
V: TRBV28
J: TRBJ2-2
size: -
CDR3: CASSLYQGYTGELFF
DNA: TGTGCCAGCAGTTTATATCAGGGTTACACCGGGGAGCTGTTTTTT

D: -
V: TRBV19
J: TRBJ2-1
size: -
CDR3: CASSIGIGPSYNEQFF
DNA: TGTGCCAGTAGTATAGGAATTGGCCCGTCCTACAATGAGCAGTTCTTC

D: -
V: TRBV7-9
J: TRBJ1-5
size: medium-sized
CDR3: CASSATDSSNQPQHF
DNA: TGTGCCAGCAGCGCTACCGACAGTAGCAATCAGCCCCAGCATTTT

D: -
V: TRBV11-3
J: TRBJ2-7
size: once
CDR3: CASSPGPEQYF
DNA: TGTGCCAGCAGCCCTGGCCCCGAGCAGTACTTC